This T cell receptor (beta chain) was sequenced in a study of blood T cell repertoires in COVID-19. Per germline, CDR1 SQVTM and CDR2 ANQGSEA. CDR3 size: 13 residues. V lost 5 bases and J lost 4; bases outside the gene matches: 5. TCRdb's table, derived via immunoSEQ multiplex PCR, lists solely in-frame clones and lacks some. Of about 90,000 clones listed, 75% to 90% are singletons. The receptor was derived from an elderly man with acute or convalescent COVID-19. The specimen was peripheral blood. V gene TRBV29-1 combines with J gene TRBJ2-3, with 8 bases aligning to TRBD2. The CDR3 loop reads CSVLSGGPDTQYF. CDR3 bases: TGCAGCGTTCTGTCGGGAGGGCCAGATACGCAGTATTTT.